This T cell receptor beta chain was captured in a study of CXCR3-negative and CXCR3-positive naive CD8 T cells. Study at large: Overall TRB read output was some 140 million, and each library contained about 1.5 +/- 0.3 million reads.

Study findings and constraints: The study found more hydrophobic TRB CDR3s in CXCR3-positive naive cells than in CXCR3-negative naive cells.

This CDR3 has 16 amino acids. Germline lookup yields CDR1 DFQATT and CDR2 SNEGSKA (reference sequence). Researchers prepared the TRB cDNA libraries using 5' RACE with UMI labels. With the 5' RACE reads reprocessed, TCRdb shows one record per CDR3 protein and no DNA. The listing contains around 45,000 distinct CDR3 sequences. Details on this clonotype: Its antigen remains unknown.

This sequence was found in a human donor in good health. Some clones in this sample may be carry-over from other donors' samples. The gene calls are TRBV20-1 and TRBJ2-7; TCRdb selects TRBD1, and the lack of DNA leaves this call unchecked. Sequencing was carried out using naive CXCR3- CD8+ T cells from blood. Noted subset: CD45RO-CCR7+CD27+CD95- naive CD8+ T cells lacking CXCR3 (TNR3-). CDR3 protein: CSANGGGGVEMVEQYF.